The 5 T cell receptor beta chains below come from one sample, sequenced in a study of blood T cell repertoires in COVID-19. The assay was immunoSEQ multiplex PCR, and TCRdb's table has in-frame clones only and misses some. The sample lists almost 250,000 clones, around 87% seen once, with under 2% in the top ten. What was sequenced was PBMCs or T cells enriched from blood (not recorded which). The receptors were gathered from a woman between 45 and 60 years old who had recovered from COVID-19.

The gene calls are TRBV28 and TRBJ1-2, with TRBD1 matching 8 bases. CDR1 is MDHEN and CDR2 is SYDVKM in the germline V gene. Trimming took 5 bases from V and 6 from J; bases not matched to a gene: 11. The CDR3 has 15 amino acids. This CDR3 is CASSLRQGAQDGYTF. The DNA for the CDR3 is TGTGCCAGCAGTCTACGTCAGGGGGCGCAGGATGGCTACACCTTC.

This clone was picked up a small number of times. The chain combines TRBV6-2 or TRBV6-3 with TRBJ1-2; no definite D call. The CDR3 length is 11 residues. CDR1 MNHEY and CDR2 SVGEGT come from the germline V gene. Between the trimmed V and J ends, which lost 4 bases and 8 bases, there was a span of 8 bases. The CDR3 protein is CASSFLQGYTF. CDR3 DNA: TGTGCCAGCAGTTTCCTCCAGGGCTACACCTTC.

For the CDR3, the DNA is TGTGCCTGGAGTGTTCTTGGGGAGATGGGGACAGATACGCAGTATTTT. It is translated as CAWSVLGEMGTDTQYF. The chain combines TRBV30 with TRBJ2-3; D is possibly TRBD2 (5 bases). CDR3 length: 16 amino acids. CDR1 and CDR2 (germline): GTSNPN, SVGIG (reference sequence). The V gene lost 0 bases and the J gene lost 3 bases, with 16 bases spanning the gap.

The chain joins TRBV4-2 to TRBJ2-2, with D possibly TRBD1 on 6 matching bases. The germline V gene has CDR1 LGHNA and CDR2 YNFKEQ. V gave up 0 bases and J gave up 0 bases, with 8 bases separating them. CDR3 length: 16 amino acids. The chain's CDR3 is CASSQDRTANTGELFF. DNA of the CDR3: TGTGCCAGCAGCCAAGATAGGACAGCGAACACCGGGGAGCTGTTTTTT.

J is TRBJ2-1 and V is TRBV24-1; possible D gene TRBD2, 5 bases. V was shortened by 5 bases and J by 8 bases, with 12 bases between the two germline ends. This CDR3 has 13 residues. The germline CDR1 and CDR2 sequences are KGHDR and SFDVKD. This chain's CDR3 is CATSVRFGDEQFF. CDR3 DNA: TGTGCCACCAGTGTAAGGTTCGGGGATGAGCAGTTCTTC.